Listed here is a single T cell receptor beta chain. The CDR3 loop spans 14 amino acids. V shed 5 bases, J shed 2 bases, and the junction held 4 bases outside the gene matches. Looked up from germline, CDR1 is SEHNR and CDR2 is FQNEAQ (reference sequence). These data originate in a study of blood T cell repertoires in COVID-19. Generated by immunoSEQ multiplex PCR, the TCRdb table keeps only in-frame clones and is missing some. The data hold around 450,000 clones, with 87% observed a single time. The genes are TRBV7-9 and TRBJ2-7; 9 nucleotides align to TRBD1. The sequenced sample consisted of PBMCs or T cells enriched from blood (not recorded which). This receptor was taken from a woman between 18 and 29 years old who had recovered from COVID-19. The CDR3 sequence: CASSGTGNTYEQYF. In DNA form, the CDR3 reads TGTGCCAGCAGCGGGACAGGGAACACCTACGAGCAGTACTTC.